This T cell receptor (beta chain) came from a study of technical replicates of blood from several donors. Germline values: CDR1 ENHRY, CDR2 SYGVKD. J lost 3 bases, V lost 1 base, and 2 bases had no gene match. The CDR3 loop spans 15 amino acids. Only in-frame clones appear in the TCRdb table, and some are missing; sequencing was by immunoSEQ multiplex PCR. Of 60,000 to 90,000 clones listed, approximately 97% were seen once; the top ten hold 0.29%. The sequencing input was T cells isolated from PBMCs. The receptor was derived from a human donor in good health. This chain uses TRBV10-3 with TRBJ1-4, with TRBD1 identical over 7 bases. This CDR3 reads CAISEFGQANEKLFF. The CDR3 bases are TGTGCCATCAGTGAGTTTGGACAGGCTAATGAAAAACTGTTTTTT.